Shown below are 16 T cell receptor beta chains from a single sample sequenced in a study of T cell changes during pregnancy in multiple sclerosis. TCRdb's table, derived via immunoSEQ multiplex PCR, lists solely in-frame clones and lacks some. The table has 40,000 to 45,000 clones, 89% seen once. The sample here was CD4+ T cells from peripheral blood mononuclear cells, taken in the first trimester of pregnancy. The receptor set was obtained from a female donor with multiple sclerosis, enrolled in a pregnancy study.

The chain carries TRBV5-1 and TRBJ2-6, with 9 bases that match TRBD1. V was pared by 7 bases and J by 3 bases, with 5 bases of the junction left unmatched. This CDR3 region has 15 residues. Germline V gene sequence: CDR1 SGHRS, CDR2 YFSETQ. CDR3: CASRTGEVGANVLTF. The CDR3 DNA is TGCGCCAGCCGGACAGGGGAAGTTGGGGCCAACGTCCTGACTTTC.

This clone was observed once. The V and J genes are TRBV6-5 and TRBJ1-1; a weak D match, TRBD1 (5 bases). Germline CDR1 reads MNHEY; CDR2 reads SVGAGI. Trimming removed 2 bases at V and 4 bases at J, with 8 bases between. CDR3 size: 13 residues. Here the CDR3 DNA reads TGTGCCAGCAGTTACCCCGGGGGCACTGAAGCTTTCTTT. It translates to CASSYPGGTEAFF.

The CDR3 reads CASSQSDSFNEKLFF. The CDR3 DNA is TGTGCCAGCAGTCAGAGTGACAGCTTCAATGAAAAACTGTTTTTT. The chain uses TRBV6-4 and TRBJ1-4, with a possible D match to TRBD1 (5 bases). Deletions cut 5 bases from V and 5 bases from J, with 15 bases between. Per the germline V gene, CDR1 is MRHNA and CDR2 is SNTAGT. The CDR3 length is 15 residues.

The genes are TRBV30 and TRBJ2-7; 11 bases are shared with TRBD1. The germline V gene has CDR1 GTSNPN and CDR2 SVGIG (reference sequence). V lost 5 bases and J lost 7; bases outside the gene matches: 16. The CDR3 extends over 16 amino acids. Here the CDR3 reads CAWGQPLGQGVGEQYF. For the CDR3, the DNA is TGTGCCTGGGGGCAGCCCTTGGGACAGGGGGTGGGGGAGCAGTACTTC.

This clone was found once. The rearrangement uses TRBV12-5 and TRBJ2-3; 10 bases map to TRBD2. J was trimmed by 13 bases and V by 5 bases; bases with no gene match: 6. Germline CDR1 and CDR2: LGHNT and FRNRAP. CDR3 length: 12 amino acids. CDR3 region: CASGPERGGEYF. As DNA, the CDR3 is TGTGCTAGTGGTCCAGAGCGGGGGGGCGAGTATTTT.

This clone was found a few times. The rearrangement joins TRBV30 to TRBJ1-1; D is unresolved. CDR1 and CDR2 from the germline V gene are GTSNPN and SVGIG (reference sequence). V lost 0 bases and J lost 4, with 21 bases in between. The CDR3 is 17 residues long. CDR3 amino acids: CAWSVGGGAGKGTEAFF. In DNA, the CDR3 is TGTGCCTGGAGTGTAGGAGGTGGCGCCGGGAAAGGCACTGAAGCTTTCTTT.

The chain employs TRBV11-2 and TRBJ1-1, with a weak D call TRBD1 (5 bases). V shed 2 bases and J shed 6 bases, with 10 bases lying between them. The germline CDR1 and CDR2 sequences are SGHAT and FQNNGV. This CDR3 region has 13 residues. CDR3 protein: CASSLQGTAEAFF. The CDR3 DNA reads TGTGCCAGCAGCTTACAGGGAACCGCTGAAGCTTTCTTT.

This chain connects TRBV30 to TRBJ1-5, with 8 bases that match TRBD1. The J segment lost 5 bases and the V segment lost 2 bases, leaving 5 bases of the junction unmatched. Germline V gene data show CDR1 as GTSNPN and CDR2 as SVGIG (reference sequence). This CDR3 has 14 amino acids. The CDR3 sequence is CAWSQDRGYQPQHF. The CDR3 coding sequence is TGTGCCTGGAGTCAAGACAGGGGATATCAGCCCCAGCATTTT.

The chain joins TRBV5-6 to TRBJ1-2; D ambiguous. Germline V gene data show CDR1 as SGHDT and CDR2 as YYEEEE. The V and J ends lost 6 bases and 5 bases respectively, with 20 bases between them. The CDR3 consists of 15 residues. CDR3 region: CASTPNEVPGYGYTF. The DNA for the CDR3 is TGTGCCAGCACCCCAAACGAGGTTCCGGGATATGGCTACACCTTC.

The rearrangement uses TRBV5-6 and TRBJ2-1; no reliable D call. The V end was cut by 2 bases, the J end by 0 bases, with 9 bases between. CDR1 and CDR2 from the germline V gene are SGHDT and YYEEEE. The CDR3 covers 15 residues. The CDR3 protein is CASSFSPSSYNEQFF. As DNA, the CDR3 is TGTGCCAGCAGCTTTTCCCCGAGCTCCTACAATGAGCAGTTCTTC.

The chain links TRBV6-5 to TRBJ1-5; 7 bases align to TRBD1. There are 14 residues in the CDR3. V dropped 6 bases and J dropped 3; count of bases not matched to a gene: 5. CDR1 and CDR2 (germline): MNHEY, SVGAGI. CDR3 DNA: TGTGCCAGCAGGCCCGGGACAGTCAATCAGCCCCAGCATTTT. Amino acids: CASRPGTVNQPQHF.

The V and J genes are TRBV27 and TRBJ1-1; no clear D. The V end lost 4 bases, the J end lost 2 bases, and 8 bases lay between the germline ends. The V gene's germline CDR1 is MNHEY and CDR2 SMNVEV (reference sequence). The CDR3 spans 13 residues. As DNA, the CDR3 is TGTGCCAGCAGTTCTGTTCTTAACACTGAAGCTTTCTTT. Translated: CASSSVLNTEAFF.

The CDR3 coding sequence is TGCGCCAGCAGCTTGGAGGACCGGGGCACTGAAGCTTTCTTT. Its protein product is CASSLEDRGTEAFF. The chain links TRBV5-1 to TRBJ1-1; D call uncertain. CDR3 length equals 14 residues. Germline lookup yields CDR1 SGHRS and CDR2 YFSETQ. With 0 bases removed from V and 4 bases from J, the gap between germline ends came to 10 bases.

The chain couples TRBV10-1 to TRBJ1-1; TRBD1 might be the D (5 bases). V was shortened by 5 bases and J by 1 base, with 14 bases between the two germline ends. From germline, CDR1 is WNHNN and CDR2 SYGVQD (reference sequence). The CDR3 contains 15 residues. The CDR3 is CASSPLETGNTEAFF. CDR3 nucleotides: TGCGCCAGCAGTCCCCTCGAAACAGGGAACACTGAAGCTTTCTTT.

The CDR3: CASSPRLRGGTDTQYF. In DNA form, the CDR3 reads TGTGCCAGCAGCCCGAGACTCCGGGGGGGCACAGATACGCAGTATTTT. This rearrangement joins TRBV9 to TRBJ2-3, with 7 bases lining up with TRBD2. Germline CDR1 reads SGDLS; CDR2 reads YYNGEE. The V segment lost 4 bases and the J segment 1 base; nucleotides outside the gene matches: 9. The CDR3 contains 16 residues.

This sequence joins TRBV29-1 and TRBJ1-4, with 9 bases lining up with TRBD1. The CDR3 is 14 residues long. Trimming removed 7 bases from V and 2 bases from J; junction bases left unmatched: 5. In germline, CDR1 is SQVTM, CDR2 ANQGSEA. CDR3 nucleotide sequence: TGCAGCGCCCAAACAGGGGGCACTAATGAAAAACTGTTTTTT. It codes for CSAQTGGTNEKLFF.